This TCR beta chain was documented in a study of somatic mutations in cytotoxic T cells in rheumatoid arthritis. About the research overall: Patient blood, which was peripheral blood collected as 30 ml EDTA, was drawn right after diagnosis and before any treatment started. Flow sorting yielded some V beta antibody-stained T-cell populations at nearly 100% purity, among them V beta1+ cells sequenced for TCRB. Study-wide results and limits: Rheumatoid arthritis patients showed CD8+ clonality increasing with age, unlike healthy controls. CD8+ T-cell clonality did not differ significantly between rheumatoid arthritis patients and age-matched healthy controls.

The table came from immunoSEQ multiplex PCR; TCRdb's copy has only in-frame clones and leaves some out. The table shows about 20,000 clones, with about three quarters occurring only once. Comment on this clone: What it binds is unknown.

Trimming left V 0 bases short and J 6 bases short, with 10 bases between. The CDR3 has 14 amino acids. Germline V gene sequence: CDR1 MGHRA, CDR2 YSYEKL. This rearrangement joins TRBV4-1 to TRBJ2-3; no reliable D call. This clonotype originated in an adult with rheumatoid arthritis. The sample comprised CD8+ T cells sorted from blood. The CDR3 nucleotides are TGCGCCAGCAGCCAAGAGGCCCTTACGGATACGCAGTATTTT. Amino acids: CASSQEALTDTQYF.